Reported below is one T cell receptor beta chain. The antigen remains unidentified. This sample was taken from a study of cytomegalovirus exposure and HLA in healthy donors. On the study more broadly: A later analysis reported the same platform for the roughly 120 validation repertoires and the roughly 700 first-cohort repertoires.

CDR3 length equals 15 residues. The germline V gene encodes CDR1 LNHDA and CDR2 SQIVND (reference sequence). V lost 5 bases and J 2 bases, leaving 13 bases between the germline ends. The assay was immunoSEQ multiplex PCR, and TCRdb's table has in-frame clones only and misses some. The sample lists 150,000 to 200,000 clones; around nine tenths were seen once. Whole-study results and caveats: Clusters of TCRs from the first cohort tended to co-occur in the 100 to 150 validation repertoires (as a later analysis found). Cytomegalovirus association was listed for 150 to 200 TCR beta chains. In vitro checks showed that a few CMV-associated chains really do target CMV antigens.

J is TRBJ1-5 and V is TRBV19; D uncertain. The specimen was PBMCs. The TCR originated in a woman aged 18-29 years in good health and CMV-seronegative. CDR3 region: CASSPRVAGNQPQHF. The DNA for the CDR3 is TGTGCCAGTAGTCCGAGGGTTGCGGGCAATCAGCCCCAGCATTTT.